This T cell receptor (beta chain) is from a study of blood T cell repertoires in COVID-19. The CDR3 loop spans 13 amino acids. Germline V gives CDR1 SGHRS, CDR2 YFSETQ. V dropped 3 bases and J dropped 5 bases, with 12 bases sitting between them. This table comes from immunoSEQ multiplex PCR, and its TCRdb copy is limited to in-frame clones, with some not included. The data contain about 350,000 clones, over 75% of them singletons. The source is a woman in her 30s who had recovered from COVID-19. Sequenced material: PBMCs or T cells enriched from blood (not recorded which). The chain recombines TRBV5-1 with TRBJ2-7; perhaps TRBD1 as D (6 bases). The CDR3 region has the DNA TGCGCCAGCAGCTGGACAGACAAACACGAGCAGTACTTC. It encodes CASSWTDKHEQYF.